Following are 14 T cell receptor beta chains from one sample sequenced in a study of cytomegalovirus exposure and HLA in healthy donors. Primers for the PCR totalled 60 Vbeta and 13 Jbeta. Sequencing used immunoSEQ multiplex PCR; TCRdb keeps in-frame clones, though not all of them. The sample consists of 70,000 to 95,000 clones, 70% to 85% of them appearing once. The sample consisted of PBMCs. These receptor sequences come from a man aged 30 to 39 in good health and CMV-seropositive.

This chain joins TRBV28 and TRBJ2-7; 8 bases fit TRBD2. Germline V gene lookup returns CDR1 MDHEN and CDR2 SYDVKM. After removal of 6 bases from V and 0 bases from J, the junction contained 7 bases not matched to a gene. This CDR3 spans 15 amino acids. The CDR3 DNA follows: TGTGCCAGCAGACAACTTGCGGGAGGCTCCTACGAGCAGTACTTC. Protein product: CASRQLAGGSYEQYF.

The J gene is TRBJ1-2, the V gene TRBV5-4, with a tentative D call TRBD1 (6 bases). Trimming took off 4 bases at V and 8 bases at J, with 18 bases between the two ends. This CDR3 is 14 amino acids long. Germline values: CDR1 SGHNT, CDR2 YYREEE (reference sequence). In DNA form, the CDR3 reads TGTGCCAGCAGCCTACGGGGCAGGGGAAGAGGCTACACCTTC. This encodes CASSLRGRGRGYTF.

The chain employs TRBV9 and TRBJ2-4, with D perhaps matching TRBD2 (5 bases). The CDR3 has 14 amino acids. V was cut by 0 bases and J by 6 bases, with 10 bases left in between. Germline assignment: CDR1 SGDLS and CDR2 YYNGEE. CDR3: CASSVAGDTNIQYF. In DNA form, the CDR3 reads TGTGCCAGCAGCGTAGCCGGGGATACAAACATTCAGTACTTC.

V usage is TRBV19 and J usage is TRBJ2-2; 10 bases line up with TRBD1. This CDR3 region has 15 residues. Germline-derived CDR1 and CDR2 are LNHDA and SQIVND (reference sequence). V lost 7 bases to trimming and J lost 7 bases; unmatched junction nucleotides: 9. For the CDR3, the DNA is TGTGCCAGTAAATCTGGGACAGGGGATGTCGGGGAGCTGTTTTTT. Protein: CASKSGTGDVGELFF.

This clone has just a few counts. The chain links TRBV5-1 to TRBJ2-1; the match to TRBD1 covers 11 bases. Germline V lookup: CDR1 SGHRS, CDR2 YFSETQ. Trimming at V came to 4 bases and at J to 9 bases, leaving 6 bases not matched to a gene. The CDR3 totals 14 residues. The CDR3 is CASSKRTGGSEQFF. In DNA, the CDR3 is TGCGCCAGCAGCAAAAGGACAGGGGGCAGTGAGCAGTTCTTC.

This clone was found a few times. The chain has TRBV20-1 and TRBJ2-1; 8 bases match TRBD1. Trimming removed 6 bases from V and 12 bases from J; junction bases left unmatched: 4. This CDR3 is built from 10 residues. Germline V lookup: CDR1 DFQATT, CDR2 SNEGSKA (reference sequence). The CDR3: CSALGQGQFF. The CDR3 DNA follows: TGCAGTGCCCTTGGACAGGGGCAGTTCTTC.

The chain couples TRBV5-8 to TRBJ1-5, with 7 bases identical to TRBD1. Germline values: CDR1 SGHTS, CDR2 YDEGEE. V dropped 4 bases and J dropped 4; count of bases not matched to a gene: 8. The CDR3 sequence is 15 residues long. The CDR3: CASSPTTGMNQPQHF. CDR3 sequence (DNA): TGTGCCAGCAGCCCGACGACAGGGATGAATCAGCCCCAGCATTTT.

The chain recombines TRBV5-4 with TRBJ2-3; no clear D. Trimming removed 2 bases at V and 2 bases at J, with 9 bases between. CDR1 is SGHNT and CDR2 is YYREEE in the germline V gene (reference sequence). This CDR3 is built from 14 residues. The CDR3 loop reads CASSLPGHTDTQYF. Written as DNA, the CDR3 is TGTGCCAGCAGCTTACCAGGTCACACAGATACGCAGTATTTT. The whole variable domain, remainder taken from reference TRBV5-4 and TRBJ2-3, is ETGVTQSPTHLIKTRGQQVTLRCSSQSGHNTVSWYQQALGQGPQFIFQYYREEENGRGNFPPRFSGLQFPNYSSELNVNALELDDSALYLCASSLPGHTDTQYFGPGTRLTVL.

V gene TRBV6-1 combines with J gene TRBJ1-2, with D tentatively TRBD1 (5 bases). The length of the CDR3 is 14 residues. The germline CDR1 and CDR2 sequences are MNHNS and SASEGT. Trimming removed 3 bases from V and 4 bases from J, with 12 bases in between. CDR3 amino acids: CASSEEGRPYGYTF. In DNA form, the CDR3 reads TGTGCCAGCAGTGAGGAGGGACGCCCCTATGGCTACACCTTC.

The J gene is TRBJ1-1, the V gene TRBV6-5; 8 nucleotides align to TRBD1. Germline lookup yields CDR1 MNHEY and CDR2 SVGAGI. V shed 6 bases, J shed 0 bases, and the junction held 6 bases outside the gene matches. The CDR3 runs to 15 residues. CDR3 coding DNA: TGTGCCAGCAGGACGACAGGGGTGGTGAACACTGAAGCTTTCTTT. As protein: CASRTTGVVNTEAFF.

This clone turned up a few times. This chain connects TRBV4-3 to TRBJ1-1; TRBD1 is a possible D gene (6 bases). Germline lookup yields CDR1 LGHNA and CDR2 YSLEER. The CDR3 contains 14 residues. V was cut by 1 base and J by 7 bases, with 13 bases left in between. The CDR3 nucleotides read TGCGCCAGCAGCCAAGGAGGGGGTCTAGGTGAAGCTTTCTTT. Amino acids: CASSQGGGLGEAFF.

J is TRBJ1-3 and V is TRBV9, with a tentative D call TRBD1 (5 bases). The CDR3 loop spans 14 amino acids. Per the germline V gene, CDR1 is SGDLS and CDR2 is YYNGEE. Trimming stripped 2 bases from V and 2 bases from J, with 8 bases between. The CDR3 nucleotides read TGTGCCAGCAGCGTTACAGGTACTGGAAACACCATATATTTT. This codes for CASSVTGTGNTIYF.

This clone was seen a few times. This rearrangement joins TRBV11-2 to TRBJ1-1, with D perhaps matching TRBD1 (6 bases). Germline CDR1 and CDR2: SGHAT and FQNNGV. Trimming shortened V by 3 bases and J by 0 bases, and 11 bases separated the two germline ends. CDR3 size: 15 residues. In DNA form, the CDR3 reads TGTGCCAGCAGCTTCCGGGGACATTTGAACACTGAAGCTTTCTTT. This translates into CASSFRGHLNTEAFF.

The rearrangement links TRBV2 to TRBJ2-5; D unresolved. Germline CDR1 is SNHLY and CDR2 is FYNNEI. This CDR3 region has 14 residues. Between the trimmed V and J ends, which lost 6 bases and 4 bases, there was a span of 15 bases. This CDR3 reads CASRYSNTPETQYF. The CDR3 nucleotides read TGTGCCAGCAGGTACAGCAATACCCCAGAGACCCAGTACTTC.